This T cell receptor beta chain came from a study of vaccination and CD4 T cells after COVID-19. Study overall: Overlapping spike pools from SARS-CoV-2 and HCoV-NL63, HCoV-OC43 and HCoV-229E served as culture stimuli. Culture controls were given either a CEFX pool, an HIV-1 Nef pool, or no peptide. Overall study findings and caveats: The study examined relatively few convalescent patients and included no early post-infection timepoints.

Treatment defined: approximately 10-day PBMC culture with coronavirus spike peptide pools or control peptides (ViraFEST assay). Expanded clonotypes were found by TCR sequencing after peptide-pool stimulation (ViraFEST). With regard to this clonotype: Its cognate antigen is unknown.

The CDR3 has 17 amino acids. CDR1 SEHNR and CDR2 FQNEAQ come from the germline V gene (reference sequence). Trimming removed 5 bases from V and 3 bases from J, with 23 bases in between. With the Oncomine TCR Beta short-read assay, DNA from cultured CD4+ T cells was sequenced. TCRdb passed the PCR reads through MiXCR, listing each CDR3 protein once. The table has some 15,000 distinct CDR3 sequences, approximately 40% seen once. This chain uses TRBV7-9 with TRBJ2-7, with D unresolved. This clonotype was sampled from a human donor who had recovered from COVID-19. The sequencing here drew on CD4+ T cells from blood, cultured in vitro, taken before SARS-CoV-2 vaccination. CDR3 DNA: TGTGCCAGCAGCCGCACTTTTGGGGTAGGAGCCGGCTACGAGCAGTACTTC. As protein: CASSRTFGVGAGYEQYF.